The following is a T cell receptor beta chain sequence with its context. Antigen unknown. Germline assignment: CDR1 SGHRS and CDR2 YFSETQ. V was trimmed by 3 bases and J by 1 base, leaving 13 bases between them. The CDR3 extends over 15 amino acids. This sample is drawn from a study of beta chain features in type 1 diabetes. The wider study: Patients were similar to healthy donors in age and gender (as well as in cell yields). Study-level results: Moderately but significantly shorter TCRB CDR3s were found in Type 1 diabetes patients in all four CD4+ subsets. Type 1 diabetes patients showed fewer insertions and more deletions at VDJ junctions.

Staining for CD45RO/CCR7/CD25/CD127/CD95/CD27 allowed sorting of CD4+ naive, central memory, regulatory and stem cell-like memory cells. Over 95% purity was reached by all sorted populations. Expressed TCRB transcripts were sequenced, since all the RNA that had been isolated was reverse transcribed. Here immunoSEQ multiplex PCR was the method, and the copy in TCRdb shows in-frame clones only, minus some. The sample holds approximately 170,000 clones, 6% to 9% seen once. The sample comprised central memory CD4+ T cells from blood. The sequence came from a man between 18 and 29 years old with type 1 diabetes. This chain joins TRBV5-1 and TRBJ1-1, with TRBD1 as a possible D gene (5 bases). CDR3 amino acids: CASSSTVTANTEAFF. In DNA form, the CDR3 reads TGCGCCAGCAGCTCTACCGTGACAGCGAACACTGAAGCTTTCTTT.